The clone carrying this TCR beta chain was recorded once. The data originate from a study of shared T cell receptors in the human thymus. The repertoire was sequenced with immunoSEQ multiplex PCR; TCRdb's copy has only in-frame clones and lacks some. The sample has 720,000 or so clones, around 85% seen once. Trimming cost V 1 base and J 4 bases; bases outside gene matches: 8. The V gene's germline CDR1 is SGHDT and CDR2 YYEEEE. CDR3 length: 15 residues. These data were likewise used in another study, on human thymus T cells. Turning to that study: Each of the donors was a healthy Finnish infant who was undergoing open corrective cardiac surgery for congenital heart defects. Thymic material originated from resections removed in the course of corrective heart surgery. Related research has reported that thymic repertoires overlap highly among unrelated individuals.

Sequencing used thymocytes. This receptor was identified in a girl younger than two with a congenital heart defect. The chain joins TRBV5-6 to TRBJ2-7, with TRBD1 matching over 7 bases. CDR3 region: CASSLSRGLVYEQYF. The CDR3 DNA reads as TGTGCCAGCAGCTTGTCTAGGGGGCTGGTTTACGAGCAGTACTTC. The full variable domain, rest sourced from reference TRBV5-6 and TRBJ2-7, is DAGVTQSPTHLIKTRGQQVTLRCSPKSGHDTVSWYQQALGQGPQFIFQYYEEEERQRGNFPDRFSGHQFPNYSSELNVNALLLGDSALYLCASSLSRGLVYEQYFGPGTRLTVT.